Each of the 25 T cell receptor beta chains below was sequenced from the same sample in a study of response to subunit inactivated influenza vaccine. TCRdb independently ran MiXCR on the RT-PCR reads; one entry per CDR3 protein. The table has 450,000 to 600,000 distinct CDR3 sequences, about 17% seen once. This specimen was CD4+ T cells sorted from PBMCs, taken roughly 24 months after vaccination. The receptors shown here come from a man between 50 and 75 years old who received an inactivated influenza vaccine.

V and J are TRBV3-1 and TRBJ1-1; D unclear. CDR1 is LGHDT, CDR2 YNNKEL, per germline (reference sequence). Trimming stripped 1 base from V and 11 bases from J, with 14 bases between. The length of the CDR3 is 13 residues. The CDR3 coding sequence is TGTGCCAGCAGCCAAGGCCTCGGAGGATTGGCTTTCTTT. It translates to CASSQGLGGLAFF. The full variable domain, in which reference TRBV3-1 and TRBJ1-1 provide the parts outside the CDR3, is DTAVSQTPKYLVTQMGNDKSIKCEQNLGHDTMYWYKQDSKKFLKIMFSYNNKELIINETVPNRFSPKSPDKAHLNLHINSLELGDSAVYFCASSQGLGGLAFFGQGTRLTVV.

The chain links TRBV9 to TRBJ2-1; 9 bases match TRBD2. Germline CDR1 reads SGDLS; CDR2 reads YYNGEE. The CDR3 consists of 16 residues. The V gene end was trimmed by 2 bases and the J gene end by 7 bases; junction bases not matched to a gene: 10. Here the CDR3 reads CASSVGHGLALNEQFF. CDR3 DNA sequence: TGTGCCAGCAGCGTTGGGCACGGACTAGCGTTGAATGAGCAGTTCTTC.

This clonotype was found a few times. The chain recombines TRBV7-2 with TRBJ2-7; 7 bases fit TRBD1. Germline V gene sequence: CDR1 SGHTA, CDR2 FQGNSA. The CDR3 runs to 15 residues. J lost 2 bases, V lost 4 bases, and 8 bases had no gene match. The CDR3 protein is CASSSSNQGAYEQYF. The CDR3 DNA sequence: TGTGCCAGCAGCTCGAGCAATCAGGGGGCCTACGAGCAGTACTTC. Drawing the rest from reference TRBV7-2 and TRBJ2-7, the complete variable domain is GAGVSQSPSNKVTEKGKDVELRCDPISGHTALYWYRQSLGQGLEFLIYFQGNSAPDKSGLPSDRFSAERTGGSVSTLTIQRTQQEDSAVYLCASSSSNQGAYEQYFGPGTRLTVT.

This chain links TRBV30 with TRBJ2-4; TRBD1 agrees at 8 bases. Germline CDR1 is GTSNPN and CDR2 is SVGIG (reference sequence). J was trimmed by 7 bases and V by 4 bases; bases with no gene match: 6. The CDR3 contains 13 residues. The CDR3 DNA reads TGTGCCTGGACTGGGACAGGAAGGAACATTCAGTACTTC. Translated: CAWTGTGRNIQYF.

The chain links TRBV9 to TRBJ2-3; D is ambiguous. The CDR3 spans 16 residues. Germline V gene data show CDR1 as SGDLS and CDR2 as YYNGEE. V lost 0 bases to trimming and J lost 5 bases, with 16 bases between them. CDR3 DNA: TGTGCCAGCAGCGTAGCTCATACCAGTGCACGAGATACGCAGTATTTT. Protein product: CASSVAHTSARDTQYF.

This clonotype was seen a few times. The chain uses TRBV29-1 and TRBJ2-7; possibly TRBD2 for D (5 bases). This CDR3 has 12 residues. V was pared by 6 bases and J by 3 bases, with 12 bases between. The germline gives CDR1 SQVTM, CDR2 ANQGSEA. CDR3 protein: CSVGVRDYEQYF. The CDR3 DNA follows: TGCAGCGTCGGGGTTCGGGACTACGAGCAGTACTTC.

At least ten counts were recorded for this clonotype. The chain links TRBV9 to TRBJ2-1, with D possibly called TRBD1 or TRBD2 (6 bases each). Per germline, CDR1 SGDLS and CDR2 YYNGEE. The CDR3 sequence is 16 residues long. Trimming pared 0 bases from V and 6 bases from J, leaving 16 bases between. The CDR3 nucleotides read TGTGCCAGCAGCGTAGATTACGGGGGCACGGGCAATGAGCAGTTCTTC. Its protein product is CASSVDYGGTGNEQFF.

This clonotype was found a few times. The chain combines TRBV12-3 or TRBV12-4 with TRBJ2-2; TRBD1 aligns across 11 bases. The CDR3 has 15 residues. Trimming took 4 bases from V and 5 from J; bases not matched to a gene: 3. The CDR3 sequence: CASSWDRGGTGELFF. The CDR3 bases are TGTGCCAGCAGTTGGGACAGGGGGGGAACCGGGGAGCTGTTTTTT.

The chain employs TRBV6-4 and TRBJ2-5; 7 bases are a match to TRBD2. The germline gives CDR1 MRHNA, CDR2 SNTAGT. After removal of 8 bases from V and 5 bases from J, the junction contained 11 bases not matched to a gene. CDR3 length: 14 residues. The CDR3 loop reads CASGPGGSGETQYF. The DNA for the CDR3 is TGTGCCAGCGGGCCAGGCGGGAGTGGTGAGACCCAGTACTTC.

The genes are TRBV7-8 and TRBJ2-1; perhaps TRBD2 as D (5 bases). The CDR3 spans 14 residues. Germline loops: CDR1 SGHVS, CDR2 FQNEAQ. Trimming took off 7 bases at V and 3 bases at J, with 13 bases between the two ends. In DNA, the CDR3 is TGTGCCAGCATACGGGGTCCGATCTACAATGAGCAGTTCTTC. Protein sequence: CASIRGPIYNEQFF.

The chain carries TRBV5-5 and TRBJ1-4; the D is unclear. Germline CDR1 reads SGHKS; CDR2 reads YYEKEE (reference sequence). There are 14 residues in the CDR3. Trimming cost V 5 bases and J 0 bases, with 8 bases left between them. The CDR3 loop is CASRLGATNEKLFF. The CDR3 DNA reads TGTGCCAGCAGACTGGGAGCAACTAATGAAAAACTGTTTTTT.

This clonotype was observed a handful of times. The chain combines TRBV5-4 with TRBJ1-2; D not certain. The CDR3 consists of 12 residues. V was clipped by 0 bases and J by 7 bases, with 7 bases between them. CDR1 is SGHNT, CDR2 YYREEE, per germline (reference sequence). DNA for the CDR3: TGTGCCAGCAGCTTGGGCCAGGCTGGCTACACCTTC. It yields the protein CASSLGQAGYTF. The full variable domain, its missing parts supplied by reference TRBV5-4 and TRBJ1-2, is ETGVTQSPTHLIKTRGQQVTLRCSSQSGHNTVSWYQQALGQGPQFIFQYYREEENGRGNFPPRFSGLQFPNYSSELNVNALELDDSALYLCASSLGQAGYTFGSGTRLTVV.

This clonotype was counted a few times. This chain joins TRBV27 and TRBJ2-5, with D possibly being TRBD2 (5 bases). CDR3 length: 17 amino acids. Per germline, CDR1 MNHEY and CDR2 SMNVEV (reference sequence). Trimming stripped 3 bases from V and 3 bases from J, with 20 bases between. CDR3 sequence reads: CASSFPGVEDLEETQYF. In DNA form, the CDR3 reads TGTGCCAGCAGTTTCCCGGGTGTTGAGGACTTAGAAGAGACCCAGTACTTC.

The CDR3 coding sequence is TGTGCCAGCAAGAAACAGGGAGAGATGAACACTGAAGCTTTCTTT. Translation gives CASKKQGEMNTEAFF. The chain has TRBV27 and TRBJ1-1, with TRBD1 as a possible D gene (6 bases). The CDR3 sequence is 15 residues long. Trimming took off 7 bases at V and 0 bases at J, with 15 bases between the two ends. Germline V lookup: CDR1 MNHEY, CDR2 SMNVEV (reference sequence).

In regard to this clonotype: The junction departs from the called germline gene at one end, perhaps through a read error. This chain joins TRBV20-1 and TRBJ2-7, with D tentatively TRBD2 (6 bases). The CDR3 extends over 16 amino acids. The germline CDR1 and CDR2 sequences are DFQATT and SNEGSKA (reference sequence). The CDR3 here is CCARELGSGLAYEQYF. The CDR3 DNA reads as TGCTGTGCTAGAGAGCTAGGAAGCGGGCTAGCCTACGAGCAGTACTTC.

CDR3 sequence (DNA): TGTGCCAGCAGCCCCGGACAGCCCTCCTACGAGCAGTACTTC. Its protein product is CASSPGQPSYEQYF. The chain employs TRBV4-2 and TRBJ2-7; TRBD1 is a possible D gene (6 bases). The CDR3 consists of 14 residues. Trimming took 4 bases from V and 0 from J, leaving 10 bases between them. Germline loops: CDR1 LGHNA, CDR2 YNFKEQ.

This clonotype has only one observation. J is TRBJ2-2 and V is TRBV2; possible D gene TRBD2, 5 bases. The V end was cut by 6 bases, the J end by 2 bases, with 16 bases between. The CDR3 contains 16 residues. The germline V gene has CDR1 SNHLY and CDR2 FYNNEI. The CDR3 sequence: CASSAERLGNTGELFF. The DNA for the CDR3 is TGTGCCAGCAGCGCCGAGCGGCTGGGTAACACCGGGGAGCTGTTTTTT.

This sequence joins TRBV20-1 and TRBJ2-3; D is possibly TRBD1 (5 bases). V was trimmed by 1 base and J by 2 bases, leaving 10 bases between them. This CDR3 has 14 amino acids. CDR1 and CDR2 from the germline V gene are DFQATT and SNEGSKA (reference sequence). Written as DNA, the CDR3 is TGCAGTGCTAGAGCAAGACAGTACACAGATACGCAGTATTTT. Its protein is CSARARQYTDTQYF.

CDR3 DNA sequence: TGTGCCAGCTCACCACCGGCCGAGGCGCAGACCCAGTACTTC. Its protein product is CASSPPAEAQTQYF. V gene TRBV18 combines with J gene TRBJ2-5; unclear D gene. Germline values: CDR1 KGHSH, CDR2 LQKENI. The CDR3 has 14 amino acids. The V end was cut by 0 bases, the J end by 6 bases, with 11 bases between.

This rearrangement joins TRBV11-1 to TRBJ2-7, with TRBD2 as a possible D gene (5 bases). The CDR3 contains 15 residues. Trimming removed 5 bases from V and 2 bases from J, with 16 bases in between. From germline, CDR1 is SGHAT and CDR2 FQDESV (reference sequence). The CDR3 nucleotides are TGTGCCAGCAGCCTCTACTCACTAGGTGCCTACGAGCAGTACTTC. Its translation: CASSLYSLGAYEQYF.

The chain is built from TRBV11-3 and TRBJ2-1; maybe TRBD2 (6 bases). The germline gives CDR1 SGHNT, CDR2 YENEEA. V was pared by 5 bases and J by 0 bases, with 17 bases between. The CDR3 totals 17 residues. This chain's CDR3 is CASSGWSAGGSYNEQFF. Written as DNA, the CDR3 is TGTGCCAGCAGCGGGTGGAGCGCCGGGGGCTCCTACAATGAGCAGTTCTTC. Based on the CDR3 plus reference TRBV11-3 and TRBJ2-1, the full variable domain is EAGVVQSPRYKIIEKKQPVAFWCNPISGHNTLYWYLQNLGQGPELLIRYENEEAVDDSQLPKDRFSAERLKGVDSTLKIQPAELGDSAVYLCASSGWSAGGSYNEQFFGPGTRLTVL.

Only a few counts were recorded for this clonotype. The rearrangement links TRBV5-6 to TRBJ1-2; 9 positions match TRBD1. V lost 3 bases to trimming and J lost 4 bases; unmatched junction nucleotides: 7. This CDR3 comprises 15 residues. Per the germline V gene, CDR1 is SGHDT and CDR2 is YYEEEE. The CDR3 loop is CASSSDRGKLYGYTF. The CDR3 DNA sequence: TGTGCCAGCAGCTCGGACAGGGGAAAACTCTATGGCTACACCTTC.

This chain uses TRBV6-1 with TRBJ2-2, with 8 bases that match TRBD1. V was pared by 7 bases and J by 4 bases, with 8 bases of the junction left unmatched. Per germline, CDR1 MNHNS and CDR2 SASEGT. The CDR3 has 15 residues. CDR3 sequence reads: CASTRQGSPTGELFF. The CDR3 DNA follows: TGTGCCAGCACCCGACAGGGGTCTCCCACCGGGGAGCTGTTTTTT.

The V and J genes are TRBV12-3 or TRBV12-4 and TRBJ1-4; unclear D gene. Trimming stripped 4 bases from V and 7 bases from J, with 4 bases between. This CDR3 is 11 amino acids long. CDR3 sequence: CASSSFEKLFF. CDR3 coding DNA: TGTGCCAGCAGTTCCTTTGAAAAACTGTTTTTT.

The rearrangement uses TRBV10-3 and TRBJ2-7; the D gene is possibly TRBD2 (6 bases). The CDR3 sequence is 14 residues long. The germline V gene has CDR1 ENHRY and CDR2 SYGVKD. Trimming took 6 bases from V and 5 from J, leaving 17 bases between them. Here the CDR3 DNA reads TGTGCCATCAGCTCCGCCTCGGGAGTGGACGAGCAGTACTTC. This sequence encodes CAISSASGVDEQYF.